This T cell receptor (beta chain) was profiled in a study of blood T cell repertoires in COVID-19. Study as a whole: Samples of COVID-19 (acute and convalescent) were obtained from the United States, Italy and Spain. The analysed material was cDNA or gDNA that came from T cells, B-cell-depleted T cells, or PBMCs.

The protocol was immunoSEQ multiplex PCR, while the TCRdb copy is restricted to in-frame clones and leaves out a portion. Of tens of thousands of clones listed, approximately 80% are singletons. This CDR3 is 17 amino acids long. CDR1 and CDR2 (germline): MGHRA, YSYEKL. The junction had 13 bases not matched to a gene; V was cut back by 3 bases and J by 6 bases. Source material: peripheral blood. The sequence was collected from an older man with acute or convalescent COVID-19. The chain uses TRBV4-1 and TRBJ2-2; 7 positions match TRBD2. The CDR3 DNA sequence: TGCGCCAGCAGCCATACCCCCTGGGCGGGGGAGGCCGGGGAGCTGTTTTTT. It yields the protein CASSHTPWAGEAGELFF.